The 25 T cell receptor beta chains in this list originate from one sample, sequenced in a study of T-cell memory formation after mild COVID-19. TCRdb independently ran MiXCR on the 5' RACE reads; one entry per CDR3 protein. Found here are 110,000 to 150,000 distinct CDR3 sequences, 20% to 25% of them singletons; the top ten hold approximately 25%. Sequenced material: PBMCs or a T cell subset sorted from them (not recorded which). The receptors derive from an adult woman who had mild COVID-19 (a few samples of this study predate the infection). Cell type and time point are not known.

The CDR3 bases are TGTGCCAGCAGTAATCCCCCGGGGGTCCAAGAGACCCAGTACTTC. Protein sequence: CASSNPPGVQETQYF. This rearrangement joins TRBV12-3 or TRBV12-4 to TRBJ2-5, with D possibly being TRBD2 (6 bases). V lost 5 bases, J lost 1 base, and 14 bases lay in between. The CDR3 extends over 15 amino acids.

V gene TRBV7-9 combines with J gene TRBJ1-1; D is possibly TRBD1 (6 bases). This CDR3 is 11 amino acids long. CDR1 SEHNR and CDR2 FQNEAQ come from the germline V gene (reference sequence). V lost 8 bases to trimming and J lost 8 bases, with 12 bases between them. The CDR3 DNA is TGTGCCAGCGAAGAACAGGGCGAAGCTTTCTTT. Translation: CASEEQGEAFF.

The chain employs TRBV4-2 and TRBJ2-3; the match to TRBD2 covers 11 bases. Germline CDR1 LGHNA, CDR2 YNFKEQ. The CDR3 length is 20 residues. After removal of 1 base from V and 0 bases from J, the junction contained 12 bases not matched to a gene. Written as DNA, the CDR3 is TGTGCCAGCAGCCAAGTTCTAGCGGGGGGCCTATTCTCTAGCACAGATACGCAGTATTTT. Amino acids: CASSQVLAGGLFSSTDTQYF.

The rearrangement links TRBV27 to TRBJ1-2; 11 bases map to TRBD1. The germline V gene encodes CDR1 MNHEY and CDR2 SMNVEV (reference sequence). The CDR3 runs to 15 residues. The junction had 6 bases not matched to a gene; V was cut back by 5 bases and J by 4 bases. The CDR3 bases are TGTGCCAGCAGTCTACGGACAGGGGGCATCTATGGCTACACCTTC. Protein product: CASSLRTGGIYGYTF.

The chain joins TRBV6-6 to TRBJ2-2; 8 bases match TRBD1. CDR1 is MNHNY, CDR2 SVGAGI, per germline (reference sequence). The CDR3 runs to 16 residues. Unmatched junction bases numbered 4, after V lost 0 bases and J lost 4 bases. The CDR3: CASSYSTGVSTGELFF. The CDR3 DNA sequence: TGTGCCAGCAGTTACTCGACAGGGGTGAGCACCGGGGAGCTGTTTTTT.

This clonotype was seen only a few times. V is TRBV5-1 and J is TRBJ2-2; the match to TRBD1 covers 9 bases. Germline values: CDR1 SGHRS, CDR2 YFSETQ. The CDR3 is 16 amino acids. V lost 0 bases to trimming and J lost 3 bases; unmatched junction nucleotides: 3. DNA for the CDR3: TGCGCCAGCAGCTTGGAAGGGACAGGGTACACCGGGGAGCTGTTTTTT. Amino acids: CASSLEGTGYTGELFF. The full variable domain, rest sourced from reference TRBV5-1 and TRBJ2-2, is KAGVTQTPRYLIKTRGQQVTLSCSPISGHRSVSWYQQTPGQGLQFLFEYFSETQRNKGNFPGRFSGRQFSNSRSEMNVSTLELGDSALYLCASSLEGTGYTGELFFGEGSRLTVL.

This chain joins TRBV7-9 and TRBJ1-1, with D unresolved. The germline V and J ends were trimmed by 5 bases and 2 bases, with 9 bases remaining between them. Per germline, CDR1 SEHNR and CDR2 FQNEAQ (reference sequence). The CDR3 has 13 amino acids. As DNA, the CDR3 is TGTGCCAGCAGCCCCACGTCCAACACTGAAGCTTTCTTT. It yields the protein CASSPTSNTEAFF.

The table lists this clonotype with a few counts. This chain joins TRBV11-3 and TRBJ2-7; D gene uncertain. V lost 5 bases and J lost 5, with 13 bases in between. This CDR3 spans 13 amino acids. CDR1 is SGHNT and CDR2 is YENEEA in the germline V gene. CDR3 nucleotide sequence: TGTGCCAGCAGCCATGCGGATAGTCACGAGCAGTACTTC. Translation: CASSHADSHEQYF. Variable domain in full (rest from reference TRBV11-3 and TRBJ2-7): EAGVVQSPRYKIIEKKQPVAFWCNPISGHNTLYWYLQNLGQGPELLIRYENEEAVDDSQLPKDRFSAERLKGVDSTLKIQPAELGDSAVYLCASSHADSHEQYFGPGTRLTVT.

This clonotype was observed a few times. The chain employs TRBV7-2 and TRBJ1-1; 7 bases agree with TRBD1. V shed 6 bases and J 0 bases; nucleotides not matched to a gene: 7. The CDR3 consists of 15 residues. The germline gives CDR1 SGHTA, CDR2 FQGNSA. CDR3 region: CASSYAGGVNTEAFF. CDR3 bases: TGTGCCAGCAGTTATGCAGGGGGTGTGAACACTGAAGCTTTCTTT.

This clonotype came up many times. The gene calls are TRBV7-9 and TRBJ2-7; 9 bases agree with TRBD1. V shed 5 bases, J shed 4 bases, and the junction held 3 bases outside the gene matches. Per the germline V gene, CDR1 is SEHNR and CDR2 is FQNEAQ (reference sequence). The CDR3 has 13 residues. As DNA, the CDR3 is TGTGCCAGCAGCCGGGGACAGGGATACGAGCAGTACTTC. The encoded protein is CASSRGQGYEQYF.

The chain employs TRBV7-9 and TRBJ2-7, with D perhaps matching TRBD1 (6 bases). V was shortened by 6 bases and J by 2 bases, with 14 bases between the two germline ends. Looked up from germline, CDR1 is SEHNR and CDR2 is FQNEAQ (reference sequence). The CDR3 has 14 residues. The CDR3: CASRPGTKTYEQYF. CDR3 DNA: TGTGCCAGCAGACCCGGGACAAAAACCTACGAGCAGTACTTC.

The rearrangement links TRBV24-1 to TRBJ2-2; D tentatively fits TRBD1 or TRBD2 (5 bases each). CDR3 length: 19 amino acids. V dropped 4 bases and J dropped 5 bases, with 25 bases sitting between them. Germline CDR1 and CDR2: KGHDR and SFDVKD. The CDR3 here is CATSDPYSGTSKSTGELFF. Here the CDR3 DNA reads TGTGCCACCAGTGACCCCTACTCCGGGACCTCGAAATCTACCGGGGAGCTGTTTTTT.

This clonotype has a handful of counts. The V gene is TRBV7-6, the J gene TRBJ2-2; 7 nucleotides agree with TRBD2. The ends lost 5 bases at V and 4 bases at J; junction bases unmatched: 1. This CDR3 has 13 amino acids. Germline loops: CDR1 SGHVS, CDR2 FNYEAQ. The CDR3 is CASSRGVTGELFF. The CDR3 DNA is TGTGCCAGCAGCCGGGGGGTCACCGGGGAGCTGTTTTTT.

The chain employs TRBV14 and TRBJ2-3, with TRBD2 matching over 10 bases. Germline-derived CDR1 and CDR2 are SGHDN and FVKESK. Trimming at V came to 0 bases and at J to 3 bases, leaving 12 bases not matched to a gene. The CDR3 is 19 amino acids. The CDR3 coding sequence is TGTGCCAGCAGCCAAGAGCGTCGGAGCGGGAGGGGACCGACAGATACGCAGTATTTT. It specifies CASSQERRSGRGPTDTQYF.

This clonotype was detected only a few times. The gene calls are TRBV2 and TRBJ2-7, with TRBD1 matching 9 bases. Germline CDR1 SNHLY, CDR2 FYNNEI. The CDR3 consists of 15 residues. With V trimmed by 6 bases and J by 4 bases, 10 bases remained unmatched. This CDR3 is CASSPTGTGRYEQYF. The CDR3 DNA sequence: TGTGCCAGCAGCCCTACCGGGACAGGGAGATACGAGCAGTACTTC.

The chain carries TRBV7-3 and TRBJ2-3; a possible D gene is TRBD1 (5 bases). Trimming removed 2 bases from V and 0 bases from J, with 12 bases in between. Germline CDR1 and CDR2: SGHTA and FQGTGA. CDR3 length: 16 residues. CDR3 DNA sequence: TGTGCCAGCAGCTTAGTGGGGCTGTCTAGCACAGATACGCAGTATTTT. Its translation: CASSLVGLSSTDTQYF.

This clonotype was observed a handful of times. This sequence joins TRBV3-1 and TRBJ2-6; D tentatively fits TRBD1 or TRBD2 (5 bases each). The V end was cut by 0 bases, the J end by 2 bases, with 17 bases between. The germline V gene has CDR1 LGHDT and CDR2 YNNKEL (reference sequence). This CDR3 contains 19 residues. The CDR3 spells CASSQERDSGSPGANVLTF. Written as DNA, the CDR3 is TGTGCCAGCAGCCAAGAAAGGGATTCAGGGAGCCCTGGGGCCAACGTCCTGACTTTC.

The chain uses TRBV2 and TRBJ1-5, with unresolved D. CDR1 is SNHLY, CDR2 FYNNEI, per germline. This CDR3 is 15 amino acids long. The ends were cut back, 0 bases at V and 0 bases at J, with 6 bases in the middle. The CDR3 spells CASSEAQYSNQPQHF. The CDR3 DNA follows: TGTGCCAGCAGTGAAGCCCAGTATAGCAATCAGCCCCAGCATTTT.

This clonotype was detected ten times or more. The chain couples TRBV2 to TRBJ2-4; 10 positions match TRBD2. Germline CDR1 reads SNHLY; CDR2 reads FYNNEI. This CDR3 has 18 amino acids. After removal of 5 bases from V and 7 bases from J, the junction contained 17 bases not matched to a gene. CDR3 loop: CASSLTDGLAGVTNIQYF. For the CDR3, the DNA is TGTGCCAGCAGTCTTACCGATGGGCTAGCGGGAGTAACTAACATTCAGTACTTC.

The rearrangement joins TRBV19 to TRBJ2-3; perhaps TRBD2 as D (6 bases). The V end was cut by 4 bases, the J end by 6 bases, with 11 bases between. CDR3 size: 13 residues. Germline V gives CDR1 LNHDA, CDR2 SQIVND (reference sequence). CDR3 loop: CASSRGLSDTQYF. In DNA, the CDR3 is TGTGCCAGTAGTAGGGGACTGTCGGATACGCAGTATTTT.

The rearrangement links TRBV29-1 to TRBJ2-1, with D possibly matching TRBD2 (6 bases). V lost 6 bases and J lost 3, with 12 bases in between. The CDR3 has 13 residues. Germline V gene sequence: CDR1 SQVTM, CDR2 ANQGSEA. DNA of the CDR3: TGCAGCGTGGGGACTTCCTTCTACAATGAGCAGTTCTTC. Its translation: CSVGTSFYNEQFF.

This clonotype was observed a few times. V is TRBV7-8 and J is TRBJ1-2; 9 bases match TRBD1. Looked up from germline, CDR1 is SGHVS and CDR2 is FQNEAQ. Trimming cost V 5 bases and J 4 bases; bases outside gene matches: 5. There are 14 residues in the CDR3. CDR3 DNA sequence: TGTGCCAGCAGCCGCGGGGACAGGGTCTATGGCTACACCTTC. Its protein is CASSRGDRVYGYTF.

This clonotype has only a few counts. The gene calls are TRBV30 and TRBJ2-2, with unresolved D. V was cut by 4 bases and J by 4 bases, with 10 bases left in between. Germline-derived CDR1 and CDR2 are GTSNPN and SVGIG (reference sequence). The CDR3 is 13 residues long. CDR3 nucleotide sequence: TGTGCCTGGAACGCTTGGACCACCGGGGAGCTGTTTTTT. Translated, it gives CAWNAWTTGELFF.

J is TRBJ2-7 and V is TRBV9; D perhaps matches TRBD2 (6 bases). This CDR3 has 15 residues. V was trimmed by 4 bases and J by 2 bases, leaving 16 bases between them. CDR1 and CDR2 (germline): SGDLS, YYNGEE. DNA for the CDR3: TGTGCCAGCAGCACAGAAGGAGGGGCGACCTACGAGCAGTACTTC. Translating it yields CASSTEGGATYEQYF.

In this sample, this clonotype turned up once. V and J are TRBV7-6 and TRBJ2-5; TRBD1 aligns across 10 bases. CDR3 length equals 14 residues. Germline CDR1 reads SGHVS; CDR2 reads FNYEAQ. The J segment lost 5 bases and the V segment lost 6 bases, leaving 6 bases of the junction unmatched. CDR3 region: CASRVDRGDETQYF. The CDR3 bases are TGTGCCAGCAGGGTGGACAGGGGGGATGAGACCCAGTACTTC. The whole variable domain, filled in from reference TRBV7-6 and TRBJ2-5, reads GAGVSQSPRYKVTKRGQDVALRCDPISGHVSLYWYRQALGQGPEFLTYFNYEAQQDKSGLPNDRFSAERPEGSISTLTIQRTEQRDSAMYRCASRVDRGDETQYFGPGTRLLVL.